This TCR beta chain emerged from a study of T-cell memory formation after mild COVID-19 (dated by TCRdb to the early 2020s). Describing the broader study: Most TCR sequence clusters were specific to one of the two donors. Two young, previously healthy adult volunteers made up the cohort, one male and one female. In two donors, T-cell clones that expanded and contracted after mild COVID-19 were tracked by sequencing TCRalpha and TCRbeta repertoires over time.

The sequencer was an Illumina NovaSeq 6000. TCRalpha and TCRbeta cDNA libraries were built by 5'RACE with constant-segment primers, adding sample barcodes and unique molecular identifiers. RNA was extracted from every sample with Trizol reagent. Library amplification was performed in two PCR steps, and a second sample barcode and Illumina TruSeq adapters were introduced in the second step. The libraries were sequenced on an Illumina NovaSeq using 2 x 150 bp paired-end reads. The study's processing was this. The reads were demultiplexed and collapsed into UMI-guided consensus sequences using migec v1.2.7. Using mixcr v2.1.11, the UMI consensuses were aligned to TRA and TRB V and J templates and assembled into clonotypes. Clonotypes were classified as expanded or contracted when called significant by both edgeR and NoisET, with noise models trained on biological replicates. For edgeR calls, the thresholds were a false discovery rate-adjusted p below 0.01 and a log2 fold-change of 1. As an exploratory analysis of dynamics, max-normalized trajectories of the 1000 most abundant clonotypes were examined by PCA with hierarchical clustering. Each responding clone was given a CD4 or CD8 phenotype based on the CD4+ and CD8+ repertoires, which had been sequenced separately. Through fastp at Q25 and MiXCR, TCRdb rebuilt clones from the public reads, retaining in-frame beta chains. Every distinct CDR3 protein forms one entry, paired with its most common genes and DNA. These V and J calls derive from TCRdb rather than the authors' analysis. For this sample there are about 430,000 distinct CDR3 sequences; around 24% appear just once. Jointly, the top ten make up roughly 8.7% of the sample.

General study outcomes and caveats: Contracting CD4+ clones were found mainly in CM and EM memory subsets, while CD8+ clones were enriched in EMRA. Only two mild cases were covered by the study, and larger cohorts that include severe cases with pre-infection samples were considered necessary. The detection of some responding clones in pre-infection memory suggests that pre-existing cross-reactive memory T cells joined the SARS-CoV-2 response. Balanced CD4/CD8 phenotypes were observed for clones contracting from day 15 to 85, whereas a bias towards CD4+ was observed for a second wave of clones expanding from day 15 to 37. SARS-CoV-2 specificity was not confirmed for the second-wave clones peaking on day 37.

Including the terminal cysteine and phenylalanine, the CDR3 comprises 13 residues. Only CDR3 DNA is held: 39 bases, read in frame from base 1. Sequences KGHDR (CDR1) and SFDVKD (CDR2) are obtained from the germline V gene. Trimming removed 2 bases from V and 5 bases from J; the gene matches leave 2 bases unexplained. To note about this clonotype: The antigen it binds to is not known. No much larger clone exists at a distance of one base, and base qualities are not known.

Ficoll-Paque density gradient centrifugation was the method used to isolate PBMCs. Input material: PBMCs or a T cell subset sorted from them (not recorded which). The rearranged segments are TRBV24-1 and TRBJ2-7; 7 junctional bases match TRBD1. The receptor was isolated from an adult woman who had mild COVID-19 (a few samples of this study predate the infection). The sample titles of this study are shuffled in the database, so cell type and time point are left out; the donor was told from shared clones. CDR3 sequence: CATSDSGQNEQYF. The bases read TGTGCCACCAGTGATTCGGGACAGAACGAGCAGTACTTC.